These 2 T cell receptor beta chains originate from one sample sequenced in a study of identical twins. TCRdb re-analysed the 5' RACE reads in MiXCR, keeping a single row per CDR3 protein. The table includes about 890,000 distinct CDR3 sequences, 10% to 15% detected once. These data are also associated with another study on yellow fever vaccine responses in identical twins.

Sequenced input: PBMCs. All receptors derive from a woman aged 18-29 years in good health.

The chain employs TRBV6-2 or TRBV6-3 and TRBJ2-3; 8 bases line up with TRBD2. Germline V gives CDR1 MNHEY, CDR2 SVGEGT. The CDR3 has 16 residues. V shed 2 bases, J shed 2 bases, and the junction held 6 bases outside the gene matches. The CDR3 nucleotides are TGTGCCAGCAGTTACGGTAGCGGGGCCTTCACAGATACGCAGTATTTT. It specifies CASSYGSGAFTDTQYF.

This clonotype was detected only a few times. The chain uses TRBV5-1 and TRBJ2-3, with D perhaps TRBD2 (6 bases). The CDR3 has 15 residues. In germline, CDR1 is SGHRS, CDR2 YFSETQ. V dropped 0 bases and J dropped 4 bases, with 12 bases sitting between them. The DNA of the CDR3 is TGCGCCAGCAGCTTGGTGTTGGGGGAGGCAGATACGCAGTATTTT. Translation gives CASSLVLGEADTQYF.